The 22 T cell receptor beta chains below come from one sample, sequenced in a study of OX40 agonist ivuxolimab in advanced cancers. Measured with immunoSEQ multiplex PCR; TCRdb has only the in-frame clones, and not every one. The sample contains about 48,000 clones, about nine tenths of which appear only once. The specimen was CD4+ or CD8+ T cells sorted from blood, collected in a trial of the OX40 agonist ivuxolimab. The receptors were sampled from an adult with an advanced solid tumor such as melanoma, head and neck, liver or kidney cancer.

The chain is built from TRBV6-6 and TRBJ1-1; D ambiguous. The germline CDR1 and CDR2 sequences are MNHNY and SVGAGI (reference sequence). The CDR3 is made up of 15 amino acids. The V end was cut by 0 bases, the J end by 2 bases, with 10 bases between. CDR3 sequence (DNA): TGTGCCAGCAGTTACTCGGCAGGCCCCAACACTGAAGCTTTCTTT. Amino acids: CASSYSAGPNTEAFF.

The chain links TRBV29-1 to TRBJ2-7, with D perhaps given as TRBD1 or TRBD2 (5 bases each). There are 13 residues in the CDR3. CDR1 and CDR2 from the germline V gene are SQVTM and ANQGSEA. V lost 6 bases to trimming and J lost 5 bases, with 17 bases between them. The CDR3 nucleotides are TGCAGCGTCGAGGGGTGGCAGGGCCACGAGCAGTACTTC. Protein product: CSVEGWQGHEQYF.

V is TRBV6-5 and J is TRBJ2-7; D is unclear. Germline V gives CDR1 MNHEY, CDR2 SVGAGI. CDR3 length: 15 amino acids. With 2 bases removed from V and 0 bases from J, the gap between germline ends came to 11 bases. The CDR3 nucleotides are TGTGCCAGCAGTTACGGGTCGTCAAGCTCCTACGAGCAGTACTTC. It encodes CASSYGSSSSYEQYF.

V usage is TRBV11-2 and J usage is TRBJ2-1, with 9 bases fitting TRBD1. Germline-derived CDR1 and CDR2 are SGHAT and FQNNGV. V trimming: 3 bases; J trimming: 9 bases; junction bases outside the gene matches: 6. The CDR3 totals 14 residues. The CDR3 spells CASSFGTGFLEQFF. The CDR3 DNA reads TGTGCCAGCAGCTTCGGGACAGGGTTTCTTGAGCAGTTCTTC.

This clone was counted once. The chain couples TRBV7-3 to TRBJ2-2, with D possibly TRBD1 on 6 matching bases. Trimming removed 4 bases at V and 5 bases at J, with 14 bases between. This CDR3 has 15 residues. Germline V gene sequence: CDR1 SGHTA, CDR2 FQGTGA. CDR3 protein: CASSSMTGPTGELFF. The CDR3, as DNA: TGTGCCAGCAGCTCCATGACAGGCCCAACCGGGGAGCTGTTTTTT.

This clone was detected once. CDR3 in DNA: TGTGCCAGCAGCGATGCACAGGGAGATGAGACCCAGTACTTC. This codes for CASSDAQGDETQYF. This rearrangement joins TRBV7-9 to TRBJ2-5; possible D gene TRBD1, 6 bases. Trimming took off 5 bases at V and 5 bases at J, with 15 bases between the two ends. The CDR3 runs to 14 residues. Per the germline V gene, CDR1 is SEHNR and CDR2 is FQNEAQ (reference sequence).

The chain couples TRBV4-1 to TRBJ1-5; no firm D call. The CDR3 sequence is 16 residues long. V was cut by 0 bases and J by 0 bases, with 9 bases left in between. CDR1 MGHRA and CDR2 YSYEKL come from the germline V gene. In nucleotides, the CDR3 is TGCGCCAGCAGCCAAGAGAGGACGGATAGCAATCAGCCCCAGCATTTT. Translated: CASSQERTDSNQPQHF.

The CDR3: CASSFLRPGSGELFF. CDR3 bases: TGTGCCAGCAGTTTCCTTAGACCGGGGTCCGGGGAGCTGTTTTTT. The chain has TRBV28 and TRBJ2-2, with D maybe TRBD2 (5 bases). From germline, CDR1 is MDHEN and CDR2 SYDVKM. The V end was cut by 3 bases, the J end by 6 bases, with 14 bases between. This CDR3 is 15 amino acids long.

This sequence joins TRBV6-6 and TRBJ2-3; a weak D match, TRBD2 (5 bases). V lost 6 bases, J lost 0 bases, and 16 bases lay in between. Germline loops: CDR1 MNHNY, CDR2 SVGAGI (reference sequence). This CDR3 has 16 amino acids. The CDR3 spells CASSSRPAGSTDTQYF. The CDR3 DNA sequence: TGTGCCAGCAGCTCCCGTCCGGCGGGTAGCACAGATACGCAGTATTTT.

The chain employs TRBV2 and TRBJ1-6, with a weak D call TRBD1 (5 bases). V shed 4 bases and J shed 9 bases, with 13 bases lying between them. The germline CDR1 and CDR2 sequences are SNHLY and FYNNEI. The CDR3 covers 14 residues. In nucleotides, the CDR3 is TGTGCCAGCAGTGGGTGGCAGGGTGGTTCACCCCTCCACTTT. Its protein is CASSGWQGGSPLHF.

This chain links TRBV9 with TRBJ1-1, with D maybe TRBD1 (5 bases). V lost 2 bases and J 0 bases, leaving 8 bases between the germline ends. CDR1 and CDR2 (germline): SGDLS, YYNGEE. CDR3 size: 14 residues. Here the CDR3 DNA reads TGTGCCAGCAGCGTGGGGACTTTGAACACTGAAGCTTTCTTT. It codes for CASSVGTLNTEAFF. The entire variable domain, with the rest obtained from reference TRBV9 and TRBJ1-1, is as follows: DSGVTQTPKHLITATGQRVTLRCSPRSGDLSVYWYQQSLDQGLQFLIQYYNGEERAKGNILERFSAQQFPDLHSELNLSSLELGDSALYFCASSVGTLNTEAFFGQGTRLTVV.

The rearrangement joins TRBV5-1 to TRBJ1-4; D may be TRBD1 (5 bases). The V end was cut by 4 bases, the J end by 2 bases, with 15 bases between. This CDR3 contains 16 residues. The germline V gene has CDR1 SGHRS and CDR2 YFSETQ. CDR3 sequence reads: CASSPGLGRTNEKLFF. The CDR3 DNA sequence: TGCGCCAGCAGCCCGGGACTGGGGCGGACTAATGAAAAACTGTTTTTT.

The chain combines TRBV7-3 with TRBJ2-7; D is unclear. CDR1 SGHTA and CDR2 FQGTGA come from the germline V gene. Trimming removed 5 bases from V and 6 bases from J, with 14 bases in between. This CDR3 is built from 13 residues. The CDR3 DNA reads TGTGCCAGCAGCGCGCTTTCCGACGGCGAGCAGTACTTC. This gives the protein CASSALSDGEQYF.

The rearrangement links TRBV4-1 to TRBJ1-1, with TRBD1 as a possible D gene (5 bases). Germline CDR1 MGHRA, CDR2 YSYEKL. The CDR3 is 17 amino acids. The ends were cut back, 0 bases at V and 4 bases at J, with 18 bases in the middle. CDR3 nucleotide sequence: TGCGCCAGCAGCCAAGAAGGAGGTCCGACCGGGGGCACTGAAGCTTTCTTT. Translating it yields CASSQEGGPTGGTEAFF.

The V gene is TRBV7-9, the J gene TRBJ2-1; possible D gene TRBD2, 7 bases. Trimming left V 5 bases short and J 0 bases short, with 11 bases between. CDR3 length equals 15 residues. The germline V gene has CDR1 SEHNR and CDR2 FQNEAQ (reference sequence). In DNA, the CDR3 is TGTGCCAGCAGCGGGGGGGCTACCTCCTACAATGAGCAGTTCTTC. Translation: CASSGGATSYNEQFF.

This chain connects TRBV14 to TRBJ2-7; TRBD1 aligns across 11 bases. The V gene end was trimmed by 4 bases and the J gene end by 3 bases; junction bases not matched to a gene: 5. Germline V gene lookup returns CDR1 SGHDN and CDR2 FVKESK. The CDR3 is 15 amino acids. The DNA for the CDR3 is TGTGCCAGCAGCCTTGGACAGGGGGCGAACTACGAGCAGTACGTC. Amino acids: CASSLGQGANYEQYV.

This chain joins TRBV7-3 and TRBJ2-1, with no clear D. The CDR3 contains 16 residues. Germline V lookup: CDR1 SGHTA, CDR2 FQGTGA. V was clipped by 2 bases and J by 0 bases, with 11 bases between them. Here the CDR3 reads CASSLAGQSSYNEQFF. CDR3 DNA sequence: TGTGCCAGCAGCTTAGCAGGCCAGAGCTCCTACAATGAGCAGTTCTTC.

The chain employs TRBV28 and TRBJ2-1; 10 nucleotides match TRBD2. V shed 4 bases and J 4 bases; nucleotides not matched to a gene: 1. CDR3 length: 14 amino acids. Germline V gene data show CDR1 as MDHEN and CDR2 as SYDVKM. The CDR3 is CASSWTSGYNEQFF. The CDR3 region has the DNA TGTGCCAGCAGTTGGACTAGCGGTTACAATGAGCAGTTCTTC.

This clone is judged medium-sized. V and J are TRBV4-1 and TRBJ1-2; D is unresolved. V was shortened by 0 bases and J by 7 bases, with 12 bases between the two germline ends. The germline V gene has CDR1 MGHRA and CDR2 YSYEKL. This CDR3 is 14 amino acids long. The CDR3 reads CASSQDFGFSGYTF. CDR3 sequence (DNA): TGCGCCAGCAGCCAAGATTTCGGGTTCAGTGGCTACACCTTC.

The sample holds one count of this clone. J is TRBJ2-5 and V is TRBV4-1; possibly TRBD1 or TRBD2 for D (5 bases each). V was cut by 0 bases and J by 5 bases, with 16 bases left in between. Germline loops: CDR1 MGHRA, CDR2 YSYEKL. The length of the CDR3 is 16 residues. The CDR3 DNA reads TGCGCCAGCAGCCAAGATCCCGGGGACCTGGGGGAGACCCAGTACTTC. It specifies CASSQDPGDLGETQYF.

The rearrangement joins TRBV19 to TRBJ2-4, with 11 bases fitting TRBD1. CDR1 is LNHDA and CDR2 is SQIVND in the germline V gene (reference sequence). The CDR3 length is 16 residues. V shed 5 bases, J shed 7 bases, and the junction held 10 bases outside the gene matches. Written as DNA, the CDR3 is TGTGCCAGTAGTGAACCGGGACAGGGGGTAAGGAACATTCAGTACTTC. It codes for CASSEPGQGVRNIQYF.

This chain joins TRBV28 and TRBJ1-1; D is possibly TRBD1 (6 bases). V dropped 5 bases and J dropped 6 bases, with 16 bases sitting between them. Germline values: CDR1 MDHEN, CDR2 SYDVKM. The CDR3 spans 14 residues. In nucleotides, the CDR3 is TGTGCCAGCAGTCCCTCAGGGGAGGCGGCTGAAGCTTTCTTT. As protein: CASSPSGEAAEAFF.